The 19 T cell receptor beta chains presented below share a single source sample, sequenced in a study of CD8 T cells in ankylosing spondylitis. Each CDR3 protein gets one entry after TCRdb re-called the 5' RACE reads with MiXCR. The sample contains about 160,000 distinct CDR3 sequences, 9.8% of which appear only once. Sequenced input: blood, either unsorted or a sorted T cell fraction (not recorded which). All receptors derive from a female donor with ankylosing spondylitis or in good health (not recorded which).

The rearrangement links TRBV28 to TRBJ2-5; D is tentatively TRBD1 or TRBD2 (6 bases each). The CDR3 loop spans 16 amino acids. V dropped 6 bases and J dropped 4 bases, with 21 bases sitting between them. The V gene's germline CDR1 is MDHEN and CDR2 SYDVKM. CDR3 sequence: CASSLGGMGRSETQYF. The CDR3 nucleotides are TGTGCCAGCAGCCTGGGGGGCATGGGACGGTCAGAGACCCAGTACTTC.

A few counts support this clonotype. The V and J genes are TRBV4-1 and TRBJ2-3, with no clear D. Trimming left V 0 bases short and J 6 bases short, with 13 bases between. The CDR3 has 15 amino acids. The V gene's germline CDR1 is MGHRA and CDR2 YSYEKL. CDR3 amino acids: CASSQEREPLDTQYF. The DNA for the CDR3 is TGCGCCAGCAGCCAAGAAAGAGAGCCCCTTGATACGCAGTATTTT.

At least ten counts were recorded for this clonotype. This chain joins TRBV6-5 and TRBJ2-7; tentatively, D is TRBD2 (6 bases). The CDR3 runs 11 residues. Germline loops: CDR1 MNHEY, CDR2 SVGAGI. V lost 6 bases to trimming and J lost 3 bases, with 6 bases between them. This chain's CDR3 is CASSGGYEQYF. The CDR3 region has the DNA TGTGCCAGCAGCGGGGGCTACGAGCAGTACTTC.

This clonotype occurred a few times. Written as DNA, the CDR3 is TGTGCCAGCAGCCAAAGATCGGGAAATGAGCAGTTCTTC. Its protein product is CASSQRSGNEQFF. The gene calls are TRBV3-1 and TRBJ2-1, with D tentatively TRBD2 (5 bases). In germline, CDR1 is LGHDT, CDR2 YNNKEL (reference sequence). The V end lost 2 bases, the J end lost 7 bases, and 9 bases lay between the germline ends. The CDR3 consists of 13 residues.

In DNA form, the CDR3 reads TGTGCCAGCAAGCAGGGGACCCTTCCGGACCCTCAAGACCGCGAGCAGTACTTC. Its translation is CASKQGTLPDPQDREQYF. The chain carries TRBV6-4 and TRBJ2-7, with D possibly being TRBD1 (6 bases). Germline V CDR1 and CDR2: MRHNA, SNTAGT. This CDR3 has 18 residues. The V and J ends lost 7 bases and 6 bases respectively, with 31 bases between them.

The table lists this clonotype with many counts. CDR3 coding DNA: TGTGCCAGCAGCGTATTAGCGGGAGGAGATACGCAGTATTTT. Its protein product is CASSVLAGGDTQYF. This sequence joins TRBV9 and TRBJ2-3; TRBD2 matches 10 bases. This CDR3 is 14 amino acids long. CDR1 and CDR2 from the germline V gene are SGDLS and YYNGEE. Trimming removed 1 base from V and 5 bases from J; junction bases left unmatched: 1.

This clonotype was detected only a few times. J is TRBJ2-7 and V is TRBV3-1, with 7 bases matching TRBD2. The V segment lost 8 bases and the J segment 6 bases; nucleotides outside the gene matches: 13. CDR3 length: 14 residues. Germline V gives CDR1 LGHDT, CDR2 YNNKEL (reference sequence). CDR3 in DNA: TGTGCCAGCGGCGGGCTAGCGGACCGCCTCGAGCAGTACTTC. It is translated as CASGGLADRLEQYF.

The CDR3 loop reads CASRKGEEGTQYF. The CDR3, as DNA: TGTGCCAGCAGAAAAGGGGAGGAGGGTACGCAGTATTTT. The chain carries TRBV5-4 and TRBJ2-3; D may be TRBD2 (6 bases). This CDR3 is 13 amino acids long. CDR1 is SGHNT and CDR2 is YYREEE in the germline V gene (reference sequence). V was clipped by 5 bases and J by 8 bases, with 15 bases between them.

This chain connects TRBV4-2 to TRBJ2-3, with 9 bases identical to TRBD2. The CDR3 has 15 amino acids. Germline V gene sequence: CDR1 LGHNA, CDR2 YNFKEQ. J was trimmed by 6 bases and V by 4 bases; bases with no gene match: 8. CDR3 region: CASSPTLAGKDTQYF. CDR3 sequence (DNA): TGTGCCAGCAGCCCCACGCTAGCGGGAAAGGATACGCAGTATTTT.

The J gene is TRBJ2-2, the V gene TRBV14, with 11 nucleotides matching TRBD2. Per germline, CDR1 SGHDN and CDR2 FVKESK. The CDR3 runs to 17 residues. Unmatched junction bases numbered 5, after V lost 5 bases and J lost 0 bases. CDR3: CASSKKLAGANTGELFF. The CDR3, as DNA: TGTGCCAGCAGCAAAAAACTAGCGGGAGCGAACACCGGGGAGCTGTTTTTT.

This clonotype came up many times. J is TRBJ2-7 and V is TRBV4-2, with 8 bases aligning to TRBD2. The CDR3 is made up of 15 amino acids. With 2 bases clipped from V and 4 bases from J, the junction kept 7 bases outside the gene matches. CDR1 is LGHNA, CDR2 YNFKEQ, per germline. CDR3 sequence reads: CASSQRAGAFYEQYF. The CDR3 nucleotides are TGTGCCAGCAGCCAACGAGCGGGAGCTTTTTACGAGCAGTACTTC.

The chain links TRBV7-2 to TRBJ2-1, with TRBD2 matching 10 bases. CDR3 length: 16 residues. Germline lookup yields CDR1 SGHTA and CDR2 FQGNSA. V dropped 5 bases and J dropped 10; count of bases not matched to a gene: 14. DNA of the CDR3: TGTGCCAGCAGCCCCCCAGAGCTAGCGGGAGCTCGGGAGCAGTTCTTC. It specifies CASSPPELAGAREQFF.

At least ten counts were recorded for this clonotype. The chain's CDR3 is CATSAGVYNEQFF. In DNA, the CDR3 is TGTGCCACCAGTGCAGGGGTTTACAATGAGCAGTTCTTC. The rearrangement joins TRBV24-1 to TRBJ2-1; maybe TRBD1 (6 bases). Germline V gives CDR1 KGHDR, CDR2 SFDVKD. V lost 5 bases and J 4 bases, leaving 8 bases between the germline ends. This CDR3 comprises 13 residues.

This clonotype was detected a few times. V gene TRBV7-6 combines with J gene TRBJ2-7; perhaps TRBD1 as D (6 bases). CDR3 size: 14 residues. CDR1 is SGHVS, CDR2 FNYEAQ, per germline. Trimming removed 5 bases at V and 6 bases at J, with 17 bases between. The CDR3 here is CASSHYTGQGEQYF. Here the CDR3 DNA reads TGTGCCAGCAGCCACTATACAGGGCAAGGCGAGCAGTACTTC.

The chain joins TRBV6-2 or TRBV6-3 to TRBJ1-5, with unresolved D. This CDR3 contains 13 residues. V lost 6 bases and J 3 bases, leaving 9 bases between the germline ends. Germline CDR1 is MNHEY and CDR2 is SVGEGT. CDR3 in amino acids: CASSRGYNQPQHF. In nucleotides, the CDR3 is TGTGCCAGCAGCCGAGGGTACAATCAGCCCCAGCATTTT.

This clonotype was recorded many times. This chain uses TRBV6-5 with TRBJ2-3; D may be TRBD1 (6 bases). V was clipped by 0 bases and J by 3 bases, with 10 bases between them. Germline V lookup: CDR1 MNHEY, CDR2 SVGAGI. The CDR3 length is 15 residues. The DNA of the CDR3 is TGTGCCAGCAGTTACTCTTACAGGGCGACAGATACGCAGTATTTT. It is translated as CASSYSYRATDTQYF.

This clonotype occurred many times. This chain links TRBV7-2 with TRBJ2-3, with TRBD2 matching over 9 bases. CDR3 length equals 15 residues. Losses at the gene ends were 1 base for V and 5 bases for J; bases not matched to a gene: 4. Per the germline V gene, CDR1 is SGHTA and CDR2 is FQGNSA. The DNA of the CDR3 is TGTGCCAGCAGCTTAGTAGCGGGAGAGGGAGATACGCAGTATTTT. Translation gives CASSLVAGEGDTQYF.

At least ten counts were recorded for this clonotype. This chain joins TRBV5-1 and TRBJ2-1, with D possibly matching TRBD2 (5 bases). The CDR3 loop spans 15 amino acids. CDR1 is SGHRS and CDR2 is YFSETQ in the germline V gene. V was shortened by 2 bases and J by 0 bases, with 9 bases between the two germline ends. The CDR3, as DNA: TGCGCCAGCAGCTTAGCGGTTAGCTCCTACAATGAGCAGTTCTTC. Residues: CASSLAVSSYNEQFF.

DNA for the CDR3: TGCAGCGGCCTATCCCACAGGGGAACCGGGGAGCTGTTTTTT. Translation: CSGLSHRGTGELFF. This rearrangement joins TRBV29-1 to TRBJ2-2, with TRBD1 matching 7 bases. Germline CDR1 is SQVTM and CDR2 is ANQGSEA. V shed 7 bases and J 5 bases; nucleotides not matched to a gene: 10. CDR3 length: 14 amino acids.